This T cell receptor beta chain was documented in a study of blood T cell repertoires in COVID-19 (dated by TCRdb to about 2020). At the level of the whole study: Samples from collaborators originated in the United States, Italy and Spain and spanned both the acute and convalescent phases of COVID-19. The material from the prospective study consisted of cDNA or gDNA derived from T cells, B-cell-depleted T cells, or PBMCs. Where available, HLA class I and class II types were obtained from metadata supplied by the sample provider rather than from assay-based typing. The repertoires were released in a freely available public database intended as a resource for research on the immune response to SARS-CoV-2. The dataset comprised deeply sampled blood TCRbeta repertoires from subjects exposed to, actively infected with, or recovered from COVID-19. The samples were drawn from the first 160 participants of the ongoing ImmuneRACE study and from 950 to 1,500 subjects provided by 6 global collaborators. The sample metadata nearly always contained a de-identified subject ID, COVID-19 status, age in years and sex.

The CDR3 contains 14 residues, cysteine and phenylalanine counted. Kept here is only the CDR3 DNA, which spans 42 bases and is read in frame from base 1. Trimming removed 3 bases from V and 4 bases from J, leaving 16 bases between the germline ends. The germline V gene (reference sequence) yields DFQATT for CDR1 and SNEGSKA for CDR2. TCRbeta CDR3 regions were amplified from genomic DNA by means of the immunoSEQ Assay, a bias-controlled multiplex PCR. On the authors' methods: The number of nucleated cells in each sample was estimated by amplification of reference gene primers within the assay. Sequence reads were collapsed and filtered to measure the absolute abundance of every unique TCRbeta CDR3 rearrangement. For each sample, productive Simpson clonality was calculated as the square root of Simpson's diversity index over productive rearrangements. In TCRdb, the immuneACCESS table is reduced to in-frame sequences with V and J assigned. These tables do not hold every clone; where another copy was compared, an unresolved V gene accounts for under half, and the others remain unexplained. D and trimming come from the DNA, and the V and J calls and clone size come from that table. The sample includes about 140,000 clones, with 80% to 85% observed a single time. The ten largest clones capture roughly 4.9% of the sample.

Results the study describes overall, beyond this receptor: The quantity of clinical and demographic metadata differed by source and by participant and was supplied without curation.

Participants in the prospective study were enrolled through a virtual design, were aged roughly 18 to 90 years, and lived in 20 to 30 United States geographic areas. In the prospective study, participants were assigned to cohorts based on the clinical history participants reported in a screening survey and a study questionnaire. A participant counted as exposed if, within 2 weeks of entering the study, that participant had been in contact with someone who had a PCR-confirmed or clinician-diagnosed COVID-19 case. In the prospective study, mobile phlebotomists collected whole blood, serum and a nasopharyngeal or oropharyngeal swab from each participant. Prospective study participants could optionally give additional blood draws and questionnaires over an approximately 2-month period. Before DNA extraction, blood samples from the prospective study were shipped at room temperature or frozen. A remark on this clone: Its antigen remains unidentified. Base quality data are lacking; no much larger clone is found one base away.

The rearrangement combines TRBV20-1 with TRBJ2-7; TRBD2 is a possible D gene, resting on 6 matching bases. The source material was PBMCs or T cells enriched from blood (not recorded which). The clonotype was recovered from a man between 65 and 79 years old who had been exposed to COVID-19. Here the CDR3 is given as CSASTRRAGYEQYF. The nucleotide sequence reads as follows: TGCAGTGCTAGTACCCGGAGGGCCGGGTACGAGCAGTACTTC.